These 18 T cell receptor beta chains came from one sample sequenced in a study of CD8 T cells in Susac syndrome. The RNA, about 0.5 to 1 ug, was put through reverse transcription using random hexamers. Each CDR3 protein gets one entry after TCRdb re-called the immunoSEQ multiplex PCR reads with MiXCR. The repertoire has about 130,000 distinct CDR3 sequences, around 95% of them found once; the top ten carry about 0.18%. The source material was CD8+ T cells from PBMCs. These receptors originate from a human donor with Susac syndrome.

This chain uses TRBV20-1 with TRBJ2-7; no clear D. The CDR3 extends over 14 amino acids. Trimming took 0 bases from V and 3 from J, leaving 12 bases between them. Germline values: CDR1 DFQATT, CDR2 SNEGSKA (reference sequence). CDR3 amino acids: CSARDLNSFYEQYF. The CDR3 DNA reads TGCAGTGCTAGAGATCTAAACAGTTTCTACGAGCAGTACTTC.

The chain is built from TRBV9 and TRBJ2-4, with TRBD2 matching over 7 bases. The CDR3 covers 12 residues. Germline-derived CDR1 and CDR2 are SGDLS and YYNGEE. Unmatched junction bases numbered 3, after V lost 3 bases and J lost 9 bases. The CDR3 DNA reads as TGTGCCAGCAGCGGGGGGGGACCCATTCAGTACTTC. Translated: CASSGGGPIQYF.

Here the CDR3 reads CASSAAPGANVLTF. CDR3 coding DNA: TGTGCCAGCAGTGCCGCGCCTGGGGCCAACGTCCTGACTTTC. This chain links TRBV9 with TRBJ2-6, with D uncertain. Germline CDR1 is SGDLS and CDR2 is YYNGEE. CDR3 length: 14 amino acids. The ends were cut back, 5 bases at V and 2 bases at J, with 8 bases in the middle.

The genes are TRBV3-1 and TRBJ2-5; perhaps TRBD2 as D (6 bases). The CDR3 length is 16 residues. Germline loops: CDR1 LGHDT, CDR2 YNNKEL (reference sequence). Trimming shortened V by 4 bases and J by 5 bases, and 20 bases separated the two germline ends. The CDR3 nucleotides read TGTGCCAGCAGCCTAGACGGAGGGCCGAGTTACGAGACCCAGTACTTC. Residues: CASSLDGGPSYETQYF.

This chain links TRBV9 with TRBJ2-3; 8 bases are a match to TRBD1. This CDR3 comprises 15 residues. The V gene's germline CDR1 is SGDLS and CDR2 YYNGEE. The junction had 9 bases not matched to a gene; V was cut back by 7 bases and J by 2 bases. DNA for the CDR3: TGTGCCAGCGGACAGGGTTTGGGAGCCACAGATACGCAGTATTTT. Amino acid sequence: CASGQGLGATDTQYF. The variable domain in full, with the rest retrieved from reference TRBV9 and TRBJ2-3, is DSGVTQTPKHLITATGQRVTLRCSPRSGDLSVYWYQQSLDQGLQFLIQYYNGEERAKGNILERFSAQQFPDLHSELNLSSLELGDSALYFCASGQGLGATDTQYFGPGTRLTVL.

This clonotype was seen a single time. This chain uses TRBV29-1 with TRBJ2-7, with D tentatively TRBD2 (6 bases). Trimming took off 0 bases at V and 1 base at J, with 13 bases between the two ends. CDR1 and CDR2 from the germline V gene are SQVTM and ANQGSEA. This CDR3 is built from 15 residues. The CDR3 region is CSVEDPGGSSYEQYF. Written as DNA, the CDR3 is TGCAGCGTTGAAGATCCCGGGGGATCGTCCTACGAGCAGTACTTC.

The rearrangement uses TRBV9 and TRBJ2-2, with a tentative D call TRBD2 (5 bases). CDR1 is SGDLS and CDR2 is YYNGEE in the germline V gene. The CDR3 spans 11 residues. V lost 7 bases to trimming and J lost 4 bases, with 5 bases between them. The chain's CDR3 is CASRGTGELFF. The CDR3 DNA follows: TGTGCCAGCCGGGGCACCGGGGAGCTGTTTTTT.

The chain employs TRBV30 and TRBJ1-1, with D tentatively TRBD1 (6 bases). V was trimmed by 0 bases and J by 10 bases, leaving 12 bases between them. This CDR3 is 12 amino acids long. Per the germline V gene, CDR1 is GTSNPN and CDR2 is SVGIG (reference sequence). The CDR3 bases are TGTGCCTGGAGTGTTTGGGGGCGCCGAGCTTTCTTT. Its protein is CAWSVWGRRAFF.

The V gene is TRBV30, the J gene TRBJ1-1; D call uncertain. Germline CDR1 and CDR2: GTSNPN and SVGIG (reference sequence). This CDR3 has 12 residues. The V and J ends lost 1 base and 0 bases respectively, with 3 bases between them. CDR3 residues: CAWSAVNTEAFF. CDR3 nucleotide sequence: TGTGCCTGGAGTGCCGTGAACACTGAAGCTTTCTTT.

This sequence joins TRBV5-4 and TRBJ2-1; 7 bases are shared with TRBD1. The germline gives CDR1 SGHNT, CDR2 YYREEE (reference sequence). The CDR3 runs to 12 residues. The V segment lost 4 bases and the J segment 14 bases; nucleotides outside the gene matches: 9. The CDR3 nucleotides read TGTGCCAGCAGCACCGGACAGGTCGGGGAGTTCTTC. Its translation: CASSTGQVGEFF. The full variable domain, in which reference TRBV5-4 and TRBJ2-1 provide the parts outside the CDR3, is ETGVTQSPTHLIKTRGQQVTLRCSSQSGHNTVSWYQQALGQGPQFIFQYYREEENGRGNFPPRFSGLQFPNYSSELNVNALELDDSALYLCASSTGQVGEFFGPGTRLTVL.

The V gene is TRBV29-1, the J gene TRBJ1-5, with 8 bases fitting TRBD1. Germline CDR1 reads SQVTM; CDR2 reads ANQGSEA. This CDR3 is built from 15 residues. Trimming took 7 bases from V and 3 from J; bases not matched to a gene: 11. CDR3 sequence: CSDPTGAENNQPQHF. CDR3 nucleotide sequence: TGCAGCGACCCGACAGGGGCGGAAAACAATCAGCCCCAGCATTTT.

V usage is TRBV6-5 and J usage is TRBJ2-7; TRBD1 aligns across 7 bases. The CDR3 runs to 15 residues. The trim removed 6 bases at V and 3 bases at J, leaving 11 bases unmatched. Looked up from germline, CDR1 is MNHEY and CDR2 is SVGAGI. The CDR3 bases are TGTGCCAGCAGCGAGACAGGGACCCCTCTCTACGAGCAGTACTTC. Its translation: CASSETGTPLYEQYF.

This sequence joins TRBV7-3 and TRBJ1-1; 9 bases are a match to TRBD1. This CDR3 spans 14 amino acids. Germline assignment: CDR1 SGHTA and CDR2 FQGTGA. Trimming at V came to 5 bases and at J to 4 bases, leaving 5 bases not matched to a gene. CDR3 nucleotides: TGTGCCAGCAGCATGACAGGGGGGAGCACTGAAGCTTTCTTT. Its translation: CASSMTGGSTEAFF.

The chain couples TRBV21-1 to TRBJ2-5; the table's D call TRBD1 went unverified against the DNA. TRBV21-1 is noted as a pseudogene. The CDR3 is 14 amino acids. The DNA for the CDR3 is TGTGCCAGCAGCATGCCAGGGGGCCGAGAGACCCAGTACTTC. Translation: CASSMPGGRETQYF.

CDR3 bases: TGCGCCAGCAGCTTGGAGGGCCCCACCACCTACGAGCAGTACTTC. This encodes CASSLEGPTTYEQYF. This chain uses TRBV5-1 with TRBJ2-7, with unresolved D. The CDR3 has 15 residues. Germline CDR1 reads SGHRS; CDR2 reads YFSETQ. V was shortened by 0 bases and J by 2 bases, with 12 bases between the two germline ends.

The V and J genes are TRBV3-1 and TRBJ2-1; D is uncertain. The germline V gene has CDR1 LGHDT and CDR2 YNNKEL (reference sequence). Trimming took 0 bases from V and 4 from J, leaving 10 bases between them. The CDR3 spans 15 residues. Here the CDR3 DNA reads TGTGCCAGCAGCCAAGAACTCGGTCCATACAATGAGCAGTTCTTC. Protein sequence: CASSQELGPYNEQFF.

V and J are TRBV7-3 and TRBJ2-5, with D possibly matching TRBD1 (6 bases). The germline V gene has CDR1 SGHTA and CDR2 FQGTGA. V was cut by 5 bases and J by 0 bases, with 13 bases left in between. The CDR3 length is 15 residues. The CDR3 loop reads CASSQTRGYQETQYF. CDR3 in DNA: TGTGCCAGCAGCCAAACAAGGGGGTACCAAGAGACCCAGTACTTC. Variable domain in full (rest from reference TRBV7-3 and TRBJ2-5): GAGVSQTPSNKVTEKGKYVELRCDPISGHTALYWYRQSLGQGPEFLIYFQGTGAADDSGLPNDRFFAVRPEGSVSTLKIQRTERGDSAVYLCASSQTRGYQETQYFGPGTRLLVL.

The rearrangement joins TRBV9 to TRBJ2-1, with 8 bases that match TRBD2. The CDR3 has 16 residues. V dropped 4 bases and J dropped 5; count of bases not matched to a gene: 11. The germline V gene encodes CDR1 SGDLS and CDR2 YYNGEE. In DNA form, the CDR3 reads TGTGCCAGCAGCTTATACGGGGGGGGTCTGGACAATGAGCAGTTCTTC. Residues: CASSLYGGGLDNEQFF.